The clone carrying this T cell receptor beta chain has a handful of counts. Antigen specificity is unknown. The sample originates from a study of T cells in Graves' hyperthyroidism and ophthalmopathy. Study summary: Specimen type is peripheral blood, collected at initial diagnosis prior to any treatment.

The germline gives CDR1 MNHEY, CDR2 SVGAGI. V trimming: 4 bases; J trimming: 6 bases; junction bases outside the gene matches: 7. This CDR3 has 16 residues. Amplified TCR beta CDR3 regions came from RNA transcripts. The TCR CDR3 was amplified in a first-round RT-PCR using the HTBI primer set. TCRdb reprocessed the multiplex PCR reads with MiXCR, giving one entry per CDR3 protein. This sample has more than 300,000 distinct CDR3 sequences, with under 15% found just once. Study findings and constraints: Most clonotypes expanded in thyroid above 0.001 were likewise present in blood. Patients with ophthalmopathy were separated from those with stable hyperthyroidism by a 13 V-J model.

PBMCs were sourced from approximately 10 ml fresh peripheral blood. Sequenced input: blood. The clonotype comes from a woman between 18 and 30 years old with Graves' hyperthyroidism. This chain joins TRBV6-5 and TRBJ1-5; 12 bases fit TRBD1. The CDR3 DNA is TGTGCCAGCAGTTCCTCCGGGACAGGGGGCACTCAGCCCCAGCATTTT. Translation gives CASSSSGTGGTQPQHF.